The 16 T cell receptor beta chains reported below all come from one sample, sequenced in a study of shared clonotypes between healthy human individuals. Assay: immunoSEQ multiplex PCR; the TCRdb copy retains only in-frame clones and omits some. The repertoire holds about 1 million clones, with about 75% as singletons. Material for sequencing was memory CD4+ T cells sorted from blood. Described subset: CD45RA-negative fraction. Source of these receptors: a man in his late teens or twenties in good health.

This chain connects TRBV4-3 to TRBJ2-1; D perhaps matches TRBD2 (5 bases). V gave up 1 base and J gave up 0 bases, with 10 bases separating them. Germline-derived CDR1 and CDR2 are LGHNA and YSLEER. The CDR3 has 16 residues. The CDR3 region is CASSQVIGSSYNEQFF. In nucleotides, the CDR3 is TGCGCCAGCAGCCAAGTCATAGGGAGCTCCTACAATGAGCAGTTCTTC.

This chain joins TRBV30 and TRBJ1-6; D is perhaps TRBD1 (5 bases). Looked up from germline, CDR1 is GTSNPN and CDR2 is SVGIG (reference sequence). V lost 0 bases and J lost 5, with 14 bases in between. The CDR3 has 16 amino acids. The CDR3 nucleotides are TGTGCCTGGAGTGTAGGTCGGGGGACCAATAATTCACCCCTCCACTTT. Residues: CAWSVGRGTNNSPLHF. Looking up the rest from reference TRBV30 and TRBJ1-6 gives the full variable domain: SQTIHQWPATLVQPVGSPLSLECTVEGTSNPNLYWYRQAAGRGLQLLFYSVGIGQISSEVPQNLSASRPQDRQFILSSKKLLLSDSGFYLCAWSVGRGTNNSPLHFGNGTRLTVT.

The V gene is TRBV13, the J gene TRBJ2-7; D is possibly TRBD1 or TRBD2 (5 bases each). Germline V gives CDR1 PRHDT, CDR2 FYEKMQ (reference sequence). V lost 5 bases and J 9 bases, leaving 35 bases between the germline ends. CDR3 length equals 19 residues. The CDR3 is CASSGEGPSPGFDNRGQYF. In DNA form, the CDR3 reads TGTGCCAGCAGCGGAGAGGGGCCTAGCCCTGGGTTTGACAATCGGGGGCAGTACTTC.

The V and J genes are TRBV6-5 and TRBJ1-2; D is unresolved. The CDR3 sequence is 13 residues long. V was clipped by 2 bases and J by 7 bases, with 11 bases between them. Germline CDR1 reads MNHEY; CDR2 reads SVGAGI. CDR3 in DNA: TGTGCCAGCAGTTACGGGGTGGAGGCTGGCTACACCTTC. The encoded protein is CASSYGVEAGYTF.

The rearrangement links TRBV7-3 to TRBJ2-3; D remains unclear. This CDR3 spans 13 amino acids. Germline values: CDR1 SGHTA, CDR2 FQGTGA. V lost 1 base, J lost 5 bases, and 7 bases lay in between. The CDR3 DNA reads TGTGCCAGCAGCTTAAGTTCAGGAGATACGCAGTATTTT. Encoded protein: CASSLSSGDTQYF.

The chain combines TRBV6-6 with TRBJ2-7; D unclear. The CDR3 runs to 14 residues. CDR1 is MNHNY and CDR2 is SVGAGI in the germline V gene (reference sequence). Trimming pared 6 bases from V and 4 bases from J, leaving 16 bases between. As DNA, the CDR3 is TGTGCCAGCAGACCGGGCGTACAATCGTACGAGCAGTACTTC. Its translation: CASRPGVQSYEQYF.

The V gene is TRBV11-1, the J gene TRBJ1-4, with D possibly TRBD1 on 5 matching bases. The CDR3 runs 14 residues. Deletions cut 5 bases from V and 4 bases from J, with 11 bases between. Germline loops: CDR1 SGHAT, CDR2 FQDESV (reference sequence). The CDR3 DNA sequence: TGTGCCAGCAGCCCGCGACAGAGTAATGAAAAACTGTTTTTT. This translates into CASSPRQSNEKLFF.

J is TRBJ2-7 and V is TRBV4-3, with D possibly TRBD2 on 5 matching bases. The V end lost 0 bases, the J end lost 0 bases, and 6 bases lay between the germline ends. CDR1 and CDR2 from the germline V gene are LGHNA and YSLEER. This CDR3 contains 14 residues. This CDR3 reads CASSQEDSSYEQYF. CDR3 sequence (DNA): TGCGCCAGCAGCCAAGAGGACTCCTCCTACGAGCAGTACTTC.

A remark on this clone: One junction end does not reproduce the germline sequence, and a read error may be involved. This chain links TRBV4-3 with TRBJ1-4, with no clear D. Germline V gene sequence: CDR1 LGHNA, CDR2 YSLEER. The CDR3 has 21 residues. This CDR3 reads CASSQDDLRLPGRKTVFPILF. The CDR3, as DNA: TGCGCCAGCAGCCAAGACGACCTTAGACTCCCGGGAAGAAAAACTGTTTTTCCGATTCTTTTT.

This chain uses TRBV6-5 with TRBJ1-5; D gene ambiguous. With 3 bases removed from V and 5 bases from J, the gap between germline ends came to 8 bases. CDR3 length: 13 residues. Germline V gene sequence: CDR1 MNHEY, CDR2 SVGAGI. The CDR3: CASSYKSHQPQHF. CDR3 DNA: TGTGCCAGCAGTTATAAGAGCCATCAGCCCCAGCATTTT.

V usage is TRBV5-4 and J usage is TRBJ1-1; 7 nucleotides match TRBD1. The CDR3 has 13 residues. The germline V gene encodes CDR1 SGHNT and CDR2 YYREEE (reference sequence). With V trimmed by 4 bases and J by 3 bases, 3 bases remained unmatched. CDR3 sequence: CASSLGQDTEAFF. The CDR3 DNA reads as TGTGCCAGCAGCCTCGGACAGGACACTGAAGCTTTCTTT.

This chain links TRBV30 with TRBJ1-1, with D perhaps TRBD1 (5 bases). Germline V gene lookup returns CDR1 GTSNPN and CDR2 SVGIG (reference sequence). V was cut by 3 bases and J by 5 bases, with 13 bases left in between. The CDR3 sequence is 13 residues long. This CDR3 reads CAWRRGERTEAFF. In nucleotides, the CDR3 is TGTGCCTGGAGACGGGGCGAGCGAACTGAAGCTTTCTTT. Variable domain in full (rest from reference TRBV30 and TRBJ1-1): SQTIHQWPATLVQPVGSPLSLECTVEGTSNPNLYWYRQAAGRGLQLLFYSVGIGQISSEVPQNLSASRPQDRQFILSSKKLLLSDSGFYLCAWRRGERTEAFFGQGTRLTVV.

The chain uses TRBV19 and TRBJ1-5, with unresolved D. Trimming took off 9 bases at V and 0 bases at J, with 15 bases between the two ends. This CDR3 region has 15 residues. Germline CDR1 reads LNHDA; CDR2 reads SQIVND (reference sequence). Here the CDR3 DNA reads TGTGCCAGCAACCCGGCTCTCTATAGCAATCAGCCCCAGCATTTT. Translated, it gives CASNPALYSNQPQHF.

This chain uses TRBV5-1 with TRBJ2-5; D remains ambiguous. V lost 2 bases and J lost 2, with 13 bases in between. Germline CDR1 and CDR2: SGHRS and YFSETQ. CDR3 length: 15 amino acids. CDR3 in amino acids: CASSLGSRSQETQYF. CDR3 coding DNA: TGCGCCAGCAGCTTAGGAAGTAGAAGTCAAGAGACCCAGTACTTC.

V and J are TRBV2 and TRBJ2-7; no reliable D call. Trimming stripped 7 bases from V and 2 bases from J, with 15 bases between. The CDR3 has 14 residues. The germline V gene encodes CDR1 SNHLY and CDR2 FYNNEI. Written as DNA, the CDR3 is TGTGCCAGCATAGGACCCGAATTAGCCTACGAGCAGTACTTC. Protein sequence: CASIGPELAYEQYF.

DNA of the CDR3: TGTGCCATCGGTTTCCAGGAGCAGTACTTC. Encoded protein: CAIGFQEQYF. This rearrangement joins TRBV10-3 to TRBJ2-7; D unclear. Between the trimmed V and J ends, which lost 8 bases and 7 bases, there was a span of 9 bases. CDR1 is ENHRY, CDR2 SYGVKD, per germline. The CDR3 has 10 amino acids.